Shown below are 2 T cell receptor beta chains from a single sample sequenced in a study of Ad26.COV2.S vaccination and SARS-CoV-2 variants. As to treatment: around 19 received Ad26.COV2.S at low or high dose, single or two shots; about five received placebo; per-sample allocation not given. Sampling took place 63 days after the first vaccine or placebo injection. Method: immunoSEQ multiplex PCR; TCRdb's copy keeps in-frame clones and lacks some. The sample has approximately 480,000 clones; roughly 87% are singletons. Here the sequenced sample was peripheral blood, taken in a trial of Ad26.COV2.S vaccine versus placebo. These receptors were taken from a person between 18 and 60 years old who received the Ad26.COV2.S COVID-19 vaccine or a placebo.

The rearrangement links TRBV7-2 to TRBJ2-4; D is unclear. This CDR3 is 14 amino acids long. Germline V gene sequence: CDR1 SGHTA, CDR2 FQGNSA. Trimming left V 1 base short and J 3 bases short, with 7 bases between. CDR3 bases: TGTGCCAGCAGCTTAGGGGTCGGCAAAAACATTCAGTACTTC. It is translated as CASSLGVGKNIQYF.

The CDR3 spells CASRANPGPGANTGELFF. The CDR3 DNA follows: TGTGCCAGTAGAGCCAACCCGGGACCCGGGGCTAACACCGGGGAGCTGTTTTTT. The chain joins TRBV19 to TRBJ2-2; either TRBD1 or TRBD2 may fit D (5 bases each). The germline V gene has CDR1 LNHDA and CDR2 SQIVND (reference sequence). The V end lost 6 bases, the J end lost 2 bases, and 22 bases lay between the germline ends. The CDR3 is 18 residues long.